This TCR beta chain was retrieved from a study of CD8+ T cells in alopecia areata listed by TCRdb under 2018. Background on the whole study: The treated patients, all with moderate-to-severe alopecia areata, were enrolled in an open-label pilot trial of oral tofacitinib given at 5 to 10 mg twice daily. Biopsies were taken from tofacitinib-treated patients at baseline and again at 4 and 24 weeks into treatment, and several of those patients also had a later scalp biopsy. The study used high-throughput TCRbeta sequencing to examine T cell clonal expansion in alopecia areata, in both the C3H/HeJ mouse model and human patients. Scalp clonality was compared across normal scalp (n=4), patchy alopecia areata scalp (n=8), and alopecia totalis/universalis scalp (n=8). immunoSEQ multiplex PCR using 35 Vbeta forward primers and 13 Jbeta reverse primers was used to amplify TCRbeta CDR3 regions. Patients received tofacitinib for 6 to 18 months and were then followed off drug for 6 months to check for delayed response and recurrence. RNA came from the PAXgene miRNA kit for fixed scalp, the miRNeasy kit for PBMCs, and the RNeasy kit for mouse skin. The SALT score, which quantifies the percentage of affected scalp surface area, was used to measure disease severity in treated patients. In humans, TCRbeta sequencing was performed on scalp tissue and on sorted CD4+ and CD8+ peripheral blood T cells from healthy controls and from patients with patchy or totalis/universalis alopecia areata. Results and caveats for the whole study, not just this receptor: Because the treated cohort was small and had just a single nonresponder, larger studies are needed to establish links between baseline CD8+ expansion and response. TCR sequences shared between patients were less clear than in mice, possibly partly because of HLA diversity in the patient population. During tofacitinib treatment, many expanded lesional clones remained in scalp and blood, and this persistence may partly explain relapse after treatment is stopped. Compared with normal scalp, lesional scalp, particularly in alopecia totalis/universalis, had higher clonality and more expanded CD8+ clones, which suggests antigenic drive. Resident alphabeta T cells in normal human skin are also sequenced, complicating scalp TCR repertoire analysis, unlike mouse skin dominated by gammadelta T cells. With tofacitinib, both scalp clonality and the number of expanded CD8+ clones among the top 100 scalp clones went down significantly.

There are 13 amino acids in the CDR3, from cysteine to phenylalanine inclusive. This entry keeps only the CDR3 DNA: 39 bases, framed from base 1. CDR1 and CDR2 are drawn from the germline V gene (reference sequence): MNHNY, SVGAGI. Ends trimmed: V by 9 bases, J by 3 bases; bases unmatched to a gene: 5. This clone has a handful of counts. What this receptor recognizes is not known. No much larger clonotype is one base removed from it; base qualities were not supplied. Receptor libraries were prepared by the immunoSEQ multiplex PCR assay. For TCR sequencing, RNA was extracted from every sample and reverse transcribed into cDNA to serve as template. First-strand cDNA was synthesized with SuperScript III using a 2:1 mix of oligo-dT and random hexamers. Amplification bias was assessed with a synthetic immune receptor repertoire, and residual bias was removed computationally. The study's processing was this. Raw reads were preprocessed to remove errors, and CDR3 was defined by IMGT conventions from the conserved cysteine to phenylalanine. Clonality was computed as 1 minus the Shannon entropy, with the entropy normalized by log2 of the number of productive unique TCRs. Whether each scalp clone was CD4 or CD8 was inferred by checking scalp TCRbeta sequences against the CD4 and CD8 repertoires from sorted blood. The table was pulled from immuneACCESS by TCRdb, which kept in-frame rearrangements only. Such tables lose some clones; where checked, under half of the loss comes from unresolved V genes, and the rest has no known cause. That table gives V, J and clone size, and the DNA gave D and trimming. Here the sample has fewer than 150,000 clones; 82% occur a single time. Approximately 25% of the sample rests with the top ten.

The label giving this sample's time point can be read as: more than 3 weeks on oral tofacitinib. This specimen's treatment or condition label, per the study, means: oral pan-JAK inhibitor, 5-10 mg twice daily. Lesional scalp punch biopsies and peripheral blood were obtained from alopecia areata patients. PBMCs were separated by density centrifugation and stained for CD3, CD4 and CD8, after which CD4+ and CD8+ T cells were sorted on a FACSAria. Sequencing used CD8+ T cells sorted from blood, obtained at week 4, from a patient treated with tofacitinib. The receptor chain draws on TRBV6-6 and TRBJ2-1, with 7 junctional bases fitting TRBD2. The clonotype comes from a human donor with alopecia areata. CDR3 sequence: CASMGGGYNEQFF. In nucleotides, the sequence is TGTGCCAGTATGGGGGGGGGCTACAATGAGCAGTTCTTC.